The rows below give T cell receptor beta chains drawn from one sample of a study of spatial heterogeneity in lung cancer. TCRdb independently ran MiXCR on the 5' RACE reads; one entry per CDR3 protein. The table has about 12,000 distinct CDR3 sequences, roughly an eighth seen once. Sequenced here: PBMCs, sampled at surgery. These receptors all stem from a female donor with early-stage non-small cell lung cancer. CDR3s include the opening cysteine and the closing phenylalanine or tryptophan. Each record gives: J gene, V gene, clone size, D gene, CDR3 DNA, CDR3 protein. A D gene is named only where the DNA matches it firmly. Only part of the rows carry a size: once, few, many, or a class if the clone is expanded.

J: TRBJ1-5
V: TRBV6-6
size: many
D: TRBD1
DNA: TGTGCCAGCAGCCTGAGACAGGGGGCGGACAATCAGCCCCAGCATTTT
CDR3: CASSLRQGADNQPQHF

J: TRBJ2-3
V: TRBV6-6
size: many
D: -
DNA: TGTGCCAGCAGTTCCGGACTCCCAGATACGCAGTATTTT
CDR3: CASSSGLPDTQYF

J: TRBJ2-1
V: TRBV6-2/TRBV6-3
size: -
D: TRBD2
DNA: TGTGCCAGCAGTTCTTGGACTAGCGGTAACAATGAGCAGTTCTTC
CDR3: CASSSWTSGNNEQFF

J: TRBJ2-7
V: TRBV5-1
size: medium-sized
D: -
DNA: TGCGCCAGCAGCTTGACGGACGCCGAGCAGTACTTC
CDR3: CASSLTDAEQYF

J: TRBJ2-3
V: TRBV5-1
size: many
D: -
DNA: TGCGCCAGCAGCCGTATGGGGGCGCCGGGAGATACGCAGTATTTT
CDR3: CASSRMGAPGDTQYF

J: TRBJ2-5
V: TRBV28
size: many
D: TRBD1
DNA: TGTGCCAGCAGTTTTGGCGACAGGGGCACCCAGTACTTC
CDR3: CASSFGDRGTQYF

J: TRBJ2-7
V: TRBV5-5
size: medium-sized
D: -
DNA: TGTGCCAGCAGGGGGATGGGCGGAGAGCAGTACTTC
CDR3: CASRGMGGEQYF

J: TRBJ2-1
V: TRBV6-4
size: medium-sized
D: TRBD1
DNA: TGTGCCAACGCCCGGGACAGGGTAAACAATGAGCAGTTCTTC
CDR3: CANARDRVNNEQFF

J: TRBJ2-1
V: TRBV24-1
size: medium-sized
D: -
DNA: TGTGCCACCAGTGATCCATCATACAGGGTAAATGAGCAGTTCTTC
CDR3: CATSDPSYRVNEQFF

J: TRBJ2-5
V: TRBV6-6
size: many
D: -
DNA: TGTGCCAGCAGTTGGGCTTCCAGAGGCGAGACCCAGTACTTC
CDR3: CASSWASRGETQYF

J: TRBJ2-7
V: TRBV29-1
size: many
D: -
DNA: TGCAGCGCCGTGGGAACAGGGAACTCCTACGAGCAGTACTTC
CDR3: CSAVGTGNSYEQYF

J: TRBJ2-5
V: TRBV13
size: medium-sized
D: -
DNA: TGTGCCAGCAGCGGAAGAGGTCGAGGTCAAGAGACCCAGTACTTC
CDR3: CASSGRGRGQETQYF

J: TRBJ1-1
V: TRBV29-1
size: few
D: -
DNA: TGCAGCGTAGCCCACACAGGGAAGGGCACTGAAGCTTTCTTT
CDR3: CSVAHTGKGTEAFF

J: TRBJ2-7
V: TRBV28
size: many
D: -
DNA: TGTGCCAGCAGTTTAAGGTCAGGGGCGATGTACGAGCAGTACTTC
CDR3: CASSLRSGAMYEQYF

J: TRBJ2-6
V: TRBV3-1
size: many
D: TRBD2
DNA: TGTGCCAGCAGCCAAGACGGACTAGCGGGAGATAGGGCCAACGTCCTGACTTTC
CDR3: CASSQDGLAGDRANVLTF

J: TRBJ2-5
V: TRBV5-1
size: many
D: -
DNA: TGCGCCAGCAGCTTGTTGTCTAGTCAAGAGACCCAGTACTTC
CDR3: CASSLLSSQETQYF

J: TRBJ2-3
V: TRBV3-1
size: medium-sized
D: -
DNA: TGTGCCAGCAGCCAAGATCTCGGCACAGATACGCAGTATTTT
CDR3: CASSQDLGTDTQYF

J: TRBJ2-1
V: TRBV12-3/TRBV12-4
size: many
D: -
DNA: TGTGCCAGCAGTTTATCCGCAGCGAGTATCTCCTACAATGAGCAGTTCTTC
CDR3: CASSLSAASISYNEQFF

J: TRBJ1-1
V: TRBV7-9
size: few
D: TRBD1
DNA: TGTGCCAGCAGCTCGATCAGGGGGATACCTGAAGCTTTCTTT
CDR3: CASSSIRGIPEAFF

J: TRBJ2-7
V: TRBV29-1
size: -
D: -
DNA: TGCAGCGTTGCGCCCGAGGGGGGGCGGGGATACGAGCAGTACTTC
CDR3: CSVAPEGGRGYEQYF

J: TRBJ2-2
V: TRBV7-9
size: many
D: -
DNA: TGTGCCAGCAGCCTTTACACCGGGGAGCTGTTTTTT
CDR3: CASSLYTGELFF

J: TRBJ2-7
V: TRBV18
size: -
D: TRBD1
DNA: TGTGCCAGCTCACCAAGCCTTTCCCCGGGACAGGAGTACTTC
CDR3: CASSPSLSPGQEYF

J: TRBJ1-1
V: TRBV21-1
size: many
D: -
DNA: TGTGCCAGGAGGGAGGGGCAGGGCACAACCACAATGAACACTGAAGCTTTCTTT
CDR3: CARREGQGTTTMNTEAFF

J: TRBJ2-1
V: TRBV9
size: few
D: TRBD2
DNA: TGTGCCAGCAGCGTACCACCGGGACTAGCGGGAGTGGGTGAGCAGTTCTTC
CDR3: CASSVPPGLAGVGEQFF

J: TRBJ2-2
V: TRBV12-3/TRBV12-4
size: medium-sized
D: TRBD2
DNA: TGTGCCAGCAGTTCCAGAGCTACTAGCGCCGGGGAGCTGTTTTTT
CDR3: CASSSRATSAGELFF

J: TRBJ2-4
V: TRBV20-1
size: many
D: TRBD2
DNA: TGCAGTGCGAGGACTAGCGGGAGGACCCCAAACATTCAGTACTTC
CDR3: CSARTSGRTPNIQYF

J: TRBJ2-1
V: TRBV4-2
size: many
D: TRBD2
DNA: TGTGCCAGCAGCCAAGGGGACTACTCTTGGAATGAGCAGTTCTTC
CDR3: CASSQGDYSWNEQFF

J: TRBJ2-1
V: TRBV20-1
size: once
D: TRBD2
DNA: TGCAGTGCTAGAGACCCAGCGGGAGTGCCAAACAATGAGCAGTTCTTC
CDR3: CSARDPAGVPNNEQFF

J: TRBJ2-7
V: TRBV6-5
size: medium-sized
D: TRBD1
DNA: TGTGCCAGCAGTTACTCGGGGACAGGGAGAACCTACGAGCAGTACTTC
CDR3: CASSYSGTGRTYEQYF

J: TRBJ1-2
V: TRBV29-1
size: many
D: -
DNA: TGCAGCGTTGAAGGGCACAGCCTGTCAGGTGGCTACACCTTC
CDR3: CSVEGHSLSGGYTF

J: TRBJ2-5
V: TRBV18
size: many
D: -
DNA: TGTGCCAGCTCACCAGCACAAGAGACCCAGTACTTC
CDR3: CASSPAQETQYF

J: TRBJ2-1
V: TRBV27
size: -
D: TRBD1
DNA: TGTGCCAGCTGGAGCCAGGGGGACTACAATGAGCAGTTCTTC
CDR3: CASWSQGDYNEQFF

J: TRBJ2-2
V: TRBV29-1
size: -
D: -
DNA: TGCAGCGTTGGAGAATACACCGGGGAGCTGTTTTTT
CDR3: CSVGEYTGELFF

J: TRBJ2-1
V: TRBV5-6
size: medium-sized
D: -
DNA: TGTGCCAGCAGCTCCGCGGGCAGGTTTTCCCAGACCCGCTACAATGAGCAGTTCTTC
CDR3: CASSSAGRFSQTRYNEQFF

J: TRBJ2-7
V: TRBV12-3/TRBV12-4
size: many
D: -
DNA: TGTGCCAGCACCAGAGCCCCAGGACAGCCCCCACGAGAGCAGTACTTC
CDR3: CASTRAPGQPPREQYF

J: TRBJ2-1
V: TRBV5-1
size: medium-sized
D: TRBD2
DNA: TGCGCCAGCAGCTTGACGTCTAGCGGGAGCGAAGAGCAGTTCTTC
CDR3: CASSLTSSGSEEQFF

J: TRBJ2-5
V: TRBV7-2
size: -
D: -
DNA: TGTGCCAGCAGCTTAGTCCTGGCGGAACAAGAGACCCAGTACTTC
CDR3: CASSLVLAEQETQYF

J: TRBJ2-7
V: TRBV7-9
size: medium-sized
D: TRBD2
DNA: TGTGCCAGCAGCCCAGCCCTCACCGGGACTAGCGGCCGCCCTTACGAGCAGTACTTC
CDR3: CASSPALTGTSGRPYEQYF

J: TRBJ1-4
V: TRBV30
size: -
D: -
DNA: TGTGCCAGCCAGCCCCAGTTTCGGGAAAAACTGTTTTTT
CDR3: CASQPQFREKLFF

J: TRBJ1-1
V: TRBV28
size: -
D: -
DNA: TGTGCCAGCAGCCTGGACGGGCGGGGGAACACTGAAGCTTTCTTT
CDR3: CASSLDGRGNTEAFF

J: TRBJ2-7
V: TRBV5-1
size: many
D: -
DNA: TGCGCCAGCAGCTTGCTGTCAGGGGCCTCCTACGAGCAGTACTTC
CDR3: CASSLLSGASYEQYF